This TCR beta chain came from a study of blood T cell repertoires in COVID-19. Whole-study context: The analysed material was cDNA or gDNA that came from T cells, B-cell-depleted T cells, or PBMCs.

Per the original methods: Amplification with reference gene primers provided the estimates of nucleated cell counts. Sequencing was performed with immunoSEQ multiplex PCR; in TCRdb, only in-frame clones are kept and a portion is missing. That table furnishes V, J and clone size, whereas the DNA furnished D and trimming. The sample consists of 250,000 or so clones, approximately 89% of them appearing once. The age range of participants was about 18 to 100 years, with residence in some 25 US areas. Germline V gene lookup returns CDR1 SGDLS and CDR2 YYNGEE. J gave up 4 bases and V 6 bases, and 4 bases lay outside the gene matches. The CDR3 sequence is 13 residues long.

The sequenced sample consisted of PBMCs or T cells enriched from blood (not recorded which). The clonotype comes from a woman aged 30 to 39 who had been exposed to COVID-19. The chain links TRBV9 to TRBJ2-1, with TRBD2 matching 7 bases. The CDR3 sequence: CASTSGAYNEQFF. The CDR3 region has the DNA TGTGCCAGCACTAGCGGAGCTTACAATGAGCAGTTCTTC.